The 24 T cell receptor beta chains below all came from one sample that was sequenced in a study of metastatic and nonmetastatic thyroid tumors. There were no patients who had received any treatment before thyroid surgery. TCRdb re-clonotyped the PCR reads through MiXCR. Of fewer than 20,000 clones in the sample, approximately 14% were seen once. The sample was blood. These receptors were obtained from a female donor with papillary thyroid cancer or a benign thyroid nodule (not recorded which). Some clones in this sample may be carry-over from other donors' samples.

This clone has at least ten counts. The chain is built from TRBV3-1 and TRBJ2-7; 9 bases agree with TRBD1. Looked up from germline, CDR1 is LGHDT and CDR2 is YNNKEL (reference sequence). Germline trimming cut 4 bases from V and 0 bases from J; bases unmatched to any gene: 7. The CDR3 runs 16 residues. The CDR3 loop is CASSLGTGFGSYEQYF. In DNA, the CDR3 is TGTGCCAGCAGCCTAGGGACAGGGTTCGGCTCCTACGAGCAGTACTTC.

Within the sample, this clone is medium-sized. The V call is TRBV28, the J call TRBJ2-1; 14 bases are a match to TRBD2. The V segment lost 5 bases and the J segment 9 bases; nucleotides outside the gene matches: 9. This CDR3 region has 16 residues. Germline loops: CDR1 MDHEN, CDR2 SYDVKM. The CDR3 protein is CASSNPGTSGSAEQFF. CDR3 coding DNA: TGTGCCAGCAGTAACCCGGGGACTAGCGGGAGTGCTGAGCAGTTCTTC.

Sample share makes this clone medium-sized. In DNA, the CDR3 is TGTGCCAGCAGTAGGGCAGGGAGGCTGAACACTGAAGCTTTCTTT. Protein sequence: CASSRAGRLNTEAFF. V is TRBV12-3 or TRBV12-4 and J is TRBJ1-1; tentatively, D is TRBD1 (5 bases). V was trimmed by 5 bases and J by 0 bases, leaving 13 bases between them. CDR3 length: 15 amino acids.

As concerns this clone: Given a much more abundant clone one base away, this may be a read error. The chain uses TRBV7-6 and TRBJ2-5; unclear D gene. The V end was cut by 0 bases, the J end by 7 bases, with 18 bases between. The CDR3 is made up of 16 amino acids. Germline V gene sequence: CDR1 SGHVS, CDR2 FNYEAQ. In nucleotides, the CDR3 is TGTGCCAGCAGCTTAGCGGCCAGCTGGGTACCGGGGACCCAGTACTTC. Translated: CASSLAASWVPGTQYF.

This clone was recorded at least ten times. The chain links TRBV13 to TRBJ1-6; 8 bases fit TRBD1. Trimming cost V 3 bases and J 7 bases; bases outside gene matches: 2. The CDR3 spans 14 residues. Germline V lookup: CDR1 PRHDT, CDR2 FYEKMQ (reference sequence). CDR3 region: CASSFRDRNSPLHF. The CDR3 bases are TGTGCCAGCAGCTTCCGGGACAGGAATTCACCCCTCCACTTT.

This clone ranks as medium-sized. This rearrangement joins TRBV6-1 to TRBJ1-5; D might be TRBD1 (5 bases). This CDR3 is built from 13 residues. V lost 2 bases and J 7 bases, leaving 9 bases between the germline ends. Germline loops: CDR1 MNHNS, CDR2 SASEGT. The CDR3 sequence is CASSELGVQPQHF. As DNA, the CDR3 is TGTGCCAGCAGTGAATTGGGGGTGCAGCCCCAGCATTTT.

The chain joins TRBV29-1 to TRBJ1-4, with D possibly matching TRBD1 (5 bases). V was clipped by 8 bases and J by 3 bases, with 16 bases between them. CDR3 length: 14 residues. Germline CDR1 and CDR2: SQVTM and ANQGSEA. The CDR3 here is CSLRGDRANEKLFF. The DNA of the CDR3 is TGCAGCCTCCGAGGGGATCGGGCTAATGAAAAACTGTTTTTT.

About this clone: One end of the junction is discordant with germline, which a read error may explain. The chain has TRBV3-1 and TRBJ1-4; D gene unclear. The CDR3 sequence is 12 residues long. The V gene's germline CDR1 is LGHDT and CDR2 YNNKEL (reference sequence). The CDR3 DNA reads as TGTGCCAGCAGCCGGAGGAATGAAAAACTGGTTTTT. Its protein is CASSRRNEKLVF.

V gene TRBV12-3 or TRBV12-4 combines with J gene TRBJ1-2; 7 nucleotides line up with TRBD1. The V segment lost 5 bases and the J segment 2 bases; nucleotides outside the gene matches: 2. CDR3 length equals 13 residues. The CDR3 nucleotides are TGTGCCAGCAGTACGACAGGGAACTATGGCTACACCTTC. Its translation: CASSTTGNYGYTF.

This clone is medium-sized within its sample. V usage is TRBV6-1 and J usage is TRBJ1-5; no firm D call. The CDR3 sequence is 13 residues long. CDR1 is MNHNS, CDR2 SASEGT, per germline. Trimming stripped 8 bases from V and 4 bases from J, with 12 bases between. Here the CDR3 DNA reads TGTGCCAGCTGCGAGAGGAGAAATCAGCCCCAGCATTTT. It is translated as CASCERRNQPQHF.

This clone was seen many times. The chain couples TRBV6-1 to TRBJ2-7; TRBD1 agrees at 8 bases. This CDR3 has 14 amino acids. Losses at the gene ends were 8 bases for V and 2 bases for J; bases not matched to a gene: 8. Per the germline V gene, CDR1 is MNHNS and CDR2 is SASEGT. The CDR3 coding sequence is TGTGCCAGCTCAAGGGACAGGAATACCTACGAGCAGTACTTC. Its translation: CASSRDRNTYEQYF.

This clone was counted many times. Other nucleotide sequences from this sample produce the same CDR3. The rearrangement joins TRBV10-3 to TRBJ2-5; D unclear. This CDR3 is 14 amino acids long. Per the germline V gene, CDR1 is ENHRY and CDR2 is SYGVKD. Between the trimmed V and J ends, which lost 2 bases and 1 base, there was a span of 8 bases. The CDR3 region is CAISERAVQETQYF. The CDR3 coding sequence is TGTGCCATCAGTGAGAGGGCAGTCCAAGAGACCCAGTACTTC.

This clone appeared many times. The chain is built from TRBV28 and TRBJ1-5, with unresolved D. Between the trimmed V and J ends, which lost 6 bases and 4 bases, there was a span of 10 bases. The CDR3 spans 13 residues. Germline-derived CDR1 and CDR2 are MDHEN and SYDVKM. As DNA, the CDR3 is TGTGCCAGCAGCCTCCGATCGAATCAGCCCCAGCATTTT. Protein product: CASSLRSNQPQHF.

Many counts were recorded for this clone. CDR3 amino acids: CASSLETVEKLFF. The CDR3 DNA reads TGTGCCAGCAGCTTGGAAACAGTCGAAAAACTGTTTTTT. The V gene is TRBV5-5, the J gene TRBJ1-4; no firm D call. CDR1 and CDR2 (germline): SGHKS, YYEKEE (reference sequence). This CDR3 region has 13 residues. Deletions cut 0 bases from V and 8 bases from J, with 8 bases between.

This clone was picked up many times. The chain has TRBV20-1 and TRBJ1-1, with a weak D call TRBD1 (5 bases). The V gene lost 3 bases and the J gene lost 4 bases, with 24 bases spanning the gap. Germline assignment: CDR1 DFQATT and CDR2 SNEGSKA (reference sequence). The CDR3 runs to 17 residues. This CDR3 is CSASIRDLRTRGTEAFF. In DNA, the CDR3 is TGCAGTGCTAGTATCAGGGACCTCCGTACTCGGGGCACTGAAGCTTTCTTT.

There are many counts of this clone. The J gene is TRBJ2-3, the V gene TRBV5-1; 9 bases are shared with TRBD2. The CDR3 loop spans 18 amino acids. Germline CDR1 SGHRS, CDR2 YFSETQ. Unmatched junction bases numbered 16, after V lost 3 bases and J lost 5 bases. The CDR3 region has the DNA TGCGCCAGCAGCTCTATTCCCCCTGCGGGAGGGCTTGGAGATACGCAGTATTTT. Translation gives CASSSIPPAGGLGDTQYF.

This clone was seen only a few times. The chain uses TRBV19 and TRBJ2-1; the D gene is possibly TRBD2 (6 bases). Germline CDR1 and CDR2: LNHDA and SQIVND (reference sequence). There are 14 residues in the CDR3. V was cut by 5 bases and J by 6 bases, with 14 bases left in between. The CDR3 loop is CASSVGTVGNEQFF. Here the CDR3 DNA reads TGTGCCAGTAGTGTGGGGACTGTCGGCAATGAGCAGTTCTTC.

This clone has a count of ten or more. This may stem from a read error, because a much larger clone lies one nucleotide away. The genes are TRBV27 and TRBJ1-2, with D uncertain. The V end lost 2 bases, the J end lost 4 bases, and 8 bases lay between the germline ends. The CDR3 sequence is 13 residues long. Germline values: CDR1 MNHEY, CDR2 SMNVEV (reference sequence). CDR3 sequence reads: CASSLDPSYGYTF. CDR3 in DNA: TGTGCCAGCAGTTTAGACCCCAGCTATGGCTACACCTTC.

By sample share, this clone is medium-sized (0.01 to 0.1%). The rearrangement links TRBV6-2 or TRBV6-3 to TRBJ1-2; TRBD1 agrees at 9 bases. The junction had 10 bases not matched to a gene; V was cut back by 7 bases and J by 4 bases. Germline-derived CDR1 and CDR2 are MNHEY and SVGEGT. This CDR3 contains 15 residues. The CDR3 reads CASTSGQGKGYGYTF. The CDR3 coding sequence is TGTGCCAGCACCAGCGGACAGGGGAAGGGCTATGGCTACACCTTC.

This clone was seen many times. The CDR3 coding sequence is TGTGCCAGCAGCCCCCGGGACAGACAAAATCAGCCCCAGCATTTT. Translated, it gives CASSPRDRQNQPQHF. The chain is built from TRBV6-1 and TRBJ1-5, with 7 bases matching TRBD1. With 6 bases clipped from V and 4 bases from J, the junction kept 9 bases outside the gene matches. The germline CDR1 and CDR2 sequences are MNHNS and SASEGT. The CDR3 length is 15 residues.

The chain couples TRBV5-1 to TRBJ2-7; D remains unclear. CDR3 length equals 15 residues. Trimming removed 4 bases at V and 2 bases at J, with 16 bases between. Germline CDR1 is SGHRS and CDR2 is YFSETQ. The CDR3 here is CASSLAHDQTYEQYF. The CDR3 bases are TGCGCCAGCAGCCTGGCCCACGACCAAACCTACGAGCAGTACTTC.

The V call is TRBV5-5, the J call TRBJ2-3, with 8 bases matching TRBD2. The CDR3 loop spans 15 amino acids. Germline V gene data show CDR1 as SGHKS and CDR2 as YYEKEE (reference sequence). V trimming: 3 bases; J trimming: 0 bases; junction bases outside the gene matches: 3. The CDR3 sequence is CASSSGLASTDTQYF. CDR3 coding DNA: TGTGCCAGCAGCTCAGGACTAGCCAGCACAGATACGCAGTATTTT.

The V call is TRBV6-4, the J call TRBJ2-3; D remains ambiguous. The germline gives CDR1 MRHNA, CDR2 SNTAGT. Trimming stripped 2 bases from V and 6 bases from J, with 12 bases between. CDR3 length equals 14 residues. The CDR3 protein is CASSDSGDADTQYF. The CDR3 bases are TGTGCCAGCAGTGACAGTGGGGATGCTGATACGCAGTATTTT.

This clone is medium-sized in the sample. The chain has TRBV19 and TRBJ2-3; D uncertain. Germline V gene sequence: CDR1 LNHDA, CDR2 SQIVND (reference sequence). V lost 1 base and J 1 base, leaving 9 bases between the germline ends. CDR3 length: 15 residues. Here the CDR3 reads CASSIAYGRTDTQYF. In DNA, the CDR3 is TGTGCCAGTAGTATAGCATATGGGCGCACAGATACGCAGTATTTT. The whole variable domain, filled in from reference TRBV19 and TRBJ2-3, reads DGGITQSPKYLFRKEGQNVTLSCEQNLNHDAMYWYRQDPGQGLRLIYYSQIVNDFQKGDIAEGYSVSREKKESFPLTVTSAQKNPTAFYLCASSIAYGRTDTQYFGPGTRLTVL.